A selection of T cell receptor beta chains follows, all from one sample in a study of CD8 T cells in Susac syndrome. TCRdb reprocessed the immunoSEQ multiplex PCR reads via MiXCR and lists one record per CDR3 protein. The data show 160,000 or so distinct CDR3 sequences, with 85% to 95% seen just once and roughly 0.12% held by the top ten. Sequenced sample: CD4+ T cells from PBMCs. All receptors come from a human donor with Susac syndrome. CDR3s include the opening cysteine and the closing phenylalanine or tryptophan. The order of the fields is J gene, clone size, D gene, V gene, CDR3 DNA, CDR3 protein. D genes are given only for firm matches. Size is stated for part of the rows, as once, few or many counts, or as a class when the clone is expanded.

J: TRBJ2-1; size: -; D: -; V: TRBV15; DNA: TGTGCCACCAGGGGAGGGGGTTTGTATGAGCAGTTCTTC; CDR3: CATRGGGLYEQFF
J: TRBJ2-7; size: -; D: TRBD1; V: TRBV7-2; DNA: TGTGCCAGCAGCGCCGGGACAGGTACCTACGAGCAGTACTTC; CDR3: CASSAGTGTYEQYF
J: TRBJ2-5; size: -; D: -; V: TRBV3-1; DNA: TGTGCCAGCAGCCAACGAGGGGGGGCCCAAGAGACCCAGTACTTC; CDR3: CASSQRGGAQETQYF
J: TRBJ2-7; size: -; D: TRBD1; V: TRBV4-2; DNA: TGTGCCAGCAGCCGAGAAGGACAGGGGAGCTCCTACGAGCAGTACTTC; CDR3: CASSREGQGSSYEQYF
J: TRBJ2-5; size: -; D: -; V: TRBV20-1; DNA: TGCAGTGCTAGAGCTGGGGGGGGGCCGGAGACCCAGTACTTC; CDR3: CSARAGGGPETQYF
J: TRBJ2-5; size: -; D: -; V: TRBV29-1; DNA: TGCAGCGTTGACTTGTCCGGCAGGGCAGAGACCCAGTACTTC; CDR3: CSVDLSGRAETQYF
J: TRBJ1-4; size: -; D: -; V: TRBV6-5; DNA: TGTGCCAGCAAGCGAGACCTTAATGAAAAACTGTTTTTT; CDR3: CASKRDLNEKLFF
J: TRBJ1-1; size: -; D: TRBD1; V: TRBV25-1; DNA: TGTGCCAGCAGTGCCTATTTTGGGACAGGGGTTAAAGGCACTGAAGCTTTCTTT; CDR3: CASSAYFGTGVKGTEAFF
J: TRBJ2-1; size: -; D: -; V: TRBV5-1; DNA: TGCGCCAGCAGCTTGGCGCCAGAAGTTGTACCCTCCCGCAATGAGCAGTTCTTC; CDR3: CASSLAPEVVPSRNEQFF
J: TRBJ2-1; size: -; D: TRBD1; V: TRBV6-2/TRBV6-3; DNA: TGTGCCAGCAGTCGACAGGGGGCGGGAAATGAGCAGTTCTTC; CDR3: CASSRQGAGNEQFF
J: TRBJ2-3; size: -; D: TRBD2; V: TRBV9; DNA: TGTGCCAGCAGCTTCGGACTAGCGAGCACAGATACGCAGTATTTT; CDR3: CASSFGLASTDTQYF
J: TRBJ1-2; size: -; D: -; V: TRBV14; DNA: TGTGCCAGCAGCCAAGACGTACTCATCCGGAGGGGGGATAATGGCTACACCTTC; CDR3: CASSQDVLIRRGDNGYTF
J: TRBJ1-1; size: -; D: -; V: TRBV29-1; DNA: TGCAGCACCTTGGGGCGGGCGGGAAGCACTGAAGCTTTCTTT; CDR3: CSTLGRAGSTEAFF
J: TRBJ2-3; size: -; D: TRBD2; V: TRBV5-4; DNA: TGTGCCAGCACCCCTAGTAGTAGCGGGGCCACAGATACGCAGTATTTT; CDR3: CASTPSSSGATDTQYF
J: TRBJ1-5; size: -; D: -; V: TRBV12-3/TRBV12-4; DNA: TGTGCCAGCAGTCCGACACAAAATAGCAATCAGCCCCAGCATTTT; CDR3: CASSPTQNSNQPQHF
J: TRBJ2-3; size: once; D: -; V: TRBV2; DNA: TGTGCCAGCTGTTCTTTATCTGTCGCCACGCAGTATTTT; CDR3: CASCSLSVATQYF
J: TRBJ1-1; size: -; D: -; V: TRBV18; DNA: TGTGCCAGCTCACCTCTGAGTGGGGGGAACACTGAAGCTTTCTTT; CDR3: CASSPLSGGNTEAFF
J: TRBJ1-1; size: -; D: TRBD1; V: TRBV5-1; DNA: TGCGCCAGCAGCTCCGCAGGGGGCGCGATGACTGAAGCTTTCTTT; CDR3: CASSSAGGAMTEAFF
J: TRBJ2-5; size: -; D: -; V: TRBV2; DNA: TGTGCCAGCAGTGAAGTGAGGGGTCAAGAGACCCAGTACTTC; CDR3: CASSEVRGQETQYF
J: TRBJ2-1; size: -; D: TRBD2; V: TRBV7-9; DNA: TGTGCCAGCAGCTTTGGACTAGCGGCCAATGAGCAGTTCTTC; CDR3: CASSFGLAANEQFF
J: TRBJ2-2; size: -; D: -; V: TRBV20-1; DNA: TGCAGTGCTAGAGATGGTGACAGTAACACCGGGGAGCTGTTTTTT; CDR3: CSARDGDSNTGELFF
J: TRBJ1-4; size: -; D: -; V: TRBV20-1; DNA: TGCAGTGCTAGAGAGGGGGGGCGAGGCGAAAAACTGTTTTTT; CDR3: CSAREGGRGEKLFF
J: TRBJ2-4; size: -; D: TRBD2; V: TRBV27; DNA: TGTGCCAGCAGTTCAACCCTAGCGGGGGGGCCGGGAGCCAAAAACATTCAGTACTTC; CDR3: CASSSTLAGGPGAKNIQYF
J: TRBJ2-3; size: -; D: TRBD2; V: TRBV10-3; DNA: TGTGCCATCAGTGACCCACTGGCTTTAGCGGGGCCAGATACGCAGTATTTT; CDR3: CAISDPLALAGPDTQYF
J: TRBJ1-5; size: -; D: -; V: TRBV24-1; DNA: TGTGCCACCAGTGATTCAGGGGATCAGCCCCAGCATTTT; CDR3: CATSDSGDQPQHF
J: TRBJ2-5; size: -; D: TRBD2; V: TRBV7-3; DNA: TGTGCCAGCAGCCCAAGCGGGGGCCCAAAAGAGACCCAGTACTTC; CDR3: CASSPSGGPKETQYF
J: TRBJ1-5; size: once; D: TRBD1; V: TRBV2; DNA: TGTGCCAGCAGCGAGGACAGGGGTCAGCCCCAGCATTTT; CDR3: CASSEDRGQPQHF
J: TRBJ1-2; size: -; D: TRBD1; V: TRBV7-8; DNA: TGTGCCAGCAGCTTAGCGCCTCAGACAGGGAGAGCCTATGGCTACACCTTC; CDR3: CASSLAPQTGRAYGYTF